Below are 20 T cell receptor beta chains sequenced from a single sample in a study of cytomegalovirus exposure and HLA in healthy donors. Profiling relied on immunoSEQ multiplex PCR, and the TCRdb table lists in-frame clones only, not all of them. The table lists about 120,000 clones, less than 90% of them singletons. Sequenced input: PBMCs. The receptors here all came from a man aged 18 to 29 in good health and CMV-seropositive.

V gene TRBV6-5 combines with J gene TRBJ1-1, with 11 bases matching TRBD1. From germline, CDR1 is MNHEY and CDR2 SVGAGI. V gave up 11 bases and J gave up 4 bases; unmatched junction bases: 6. The CDR3 is 13 amino acids. The CDR3 nucleotides are TGTGCCTGCATCGGGACAGGGGGCACTGAAGCTTTCTTT. This translates into CACIGTGGTEAFF.

The chain has TRBV27 and TRBJ1-5; no clear D. The V end lost 2 bases, the J end lost 7 bases, and 9 bases lay between the germline ends. In germline, CDR1 is MNHEY, CDR2 SMNVEV (reference sequence). The CDR3 is 13 amino acids. CDR3 protein: CASSLTWAQPQHF. CDR3 nucleotide sequence: TGTGCCAGCAGTTTAACATGGGCACAGCCCCAGCATTTT.

The rearrangement links TRBV5-6 to TRBJ2-5; perhaps TRBD2 as D (7 bases). This CDR3 is 17 amino acids long. V was shortened by 6 bases and J by 6 bases, with 27 bases between the two germline ends. Germline V gene data show CDR1 as SGHDT and CDR2 as YYEEEE. The CDR3 nucleotides read TGTGCCAGCACCTGGGGCGCCTCAGGGGTGGGGGGGAAGACCCAGTACTTC. It yields the protein CASTWGASGVGGKTQYF.

The chain couples TRBV5-4 to TRBJ2-7; D possibly corresponds to TRBD2 (6 bases). From germline, CDR1 is SGHNT and CDR2 YYREEE (reference sequence). V was shortened by 4 bases and J by 5 bases, with 16 bases between the two germline ends. The length of the CDR3 is 14 residues. CDR3 bases: TGTGCCAGCAGCCGGGGGTCCCCCCTAGACGAGCAGTACTTC. Its translation is CASSRGSPLDEQYF.

The chain links TRBV4-1 to TRBJ2-5; 9 bases agree with TRBD1. V lost 4 bases and J lost 3; bases outside the gene matches: 3. The CDR3 contains 14 residues. Germline assignment: CDR1 MGHRA and CDR2 YSYEKL. The CDR3 reads CASSPGTGKETQYF. The CDR3 DNA sequence: TGCGCCAGCAGCCCCGGGACAGGGAAAGAGACCCAGTACTTC.

The chain recombines TRBV2 with TRBJ1-6, with D unresolved. V lost 5 bases and J lost 7, with 3 bases in between. Germline assignment: CDR1 SNHLY and CDR2 FYNNEI. The CDR3 contains 11 residues. The CDR3 DNA reads as TGTGCCAGCAGTACAAATTCACCCCTCCACTTT. It specifies CASSTNSPLHF.

The V call is TRBV4-2, the J call TRBJ2-3, with D tentatively TRBD1 (5 bases). Between the trimmed V and J ends, which lost 5 bases and 3 bases, there was a span of 18 bases. The CDR3 spans 16 residues. Germline V gives CDR1 LGHNA, CDR2 YNFKEQ. In DNA form, the CDR3 reads TGTGCCAGCAGCTACGCACCAAGGGGTGCGACAGATACGCAGTATTTT. This sequence encodes CASSYAPRGATDTQYF.

The chain employs TRBV4-2 and TRBJ2-7, with D possibly being TRBD1 (5 bases). CDR1 and CDR2 (germline): LGHNA, YNFKEQ. CDR3 length: 19 residues. Trimming cost V 0 bases and J 2 bases, with 23 bases left between them. CDR3: CASSQDGTYGRGDTYEQYF. For the CDR3, the DNA is TGTGCCAGCAGCCAAGATGGTACTTATGGAAGGGGTGATACCTACGAGCAGTACTTC.

This chain uses TRBV4-3 with TRBJ1-2, with a weak D call TRBD1 (5 bases). From germline, CDR1 is LGHNA and CDR2 YSLEER. The CDR3 runs 15 residues. V was clipped by 0 bases and J by 0 bases, with 8 bases between them. The CDR3 protein is CASSQEEGTNYGYTF. The CDR3 bases are TGCGCCAGCAGCCAAGAGGAGGGGACTAACTATGGCTACACCTTC.

This clone has only one observation. The chain uses TRBV27 and TRBJ2-2; TRBD1 is a possible D gene (6 bases). V lost 1 base and J lost 2, with 17 bases in between. Germline CDR1 is MNHEY and CDR2 is SMNVEV (reference sequence). The CDR3 sequence is 18 residues long. The CDR3 DNA reads TGTGCCAGCAGTTTATTAGTAGACAGGTCGATCAACACCGGGGAGCTGTTTTTT. Translating it yields CASSLLVDRSINTGELFF.

The rearrangement uses TRBV4-1 and TRBJ2-2, with 8 nucleotides matching TRBD1. The CDR3 consists of 14 residues. Germline assignment: CDR1 MGHRA and CDR2 YSYEKL. After removal of 4 bases from V and 9 bases from J, the junction contained 7 bases not matched to a gene. DNA of the CDR3: TGCGCCAGCAGCCTCGGACAGGGAGGAAGGGAGCTGTTTTTT. Protein product: CASSLGQGGRELFF.

The chain links TRBV2 to TRBJ2-5; maybe TRBD2 (7 bases). The J call is doubtful: the DNA matches TRBJ2-7 better. The CDR3 consists of 16 residues. CDR1 is SNHLY and CDR2 is FYNNEI in the germline V gene. The CDR3 sequence: CASSEGGGRVGYEQYF. Written as DNA, the CDR3 is TGTGCCAGCAGTGAAGGGGGGGGCAGGGTCGGCTACGAGCAGTACTTC.

The V and J genes are TRBV14 and TRBJ2-7, with TRBD2 matching 8 bases. With 1 base clipped from V and 6 bases from J, the junction kept 14 bases outside the gene matches. The CDR3 runs 17 residues. The V gene's germline CDR1 is SGHDN and CDR2 FVKESK. Here the CDR3 reads CASSQGEAGAGDPEQYF. The CDR3 DNA reads TGTGCCAGCAGCCAAGGAGAAGCGGGGGCCGGGGATCCCGAGCAGTACTTC.

The V gene is TRBV13, the J gene TRBJ2-6; the D gene is possibly TRBD1 (6 bases). The CDR3 sequence is 18 residues long. Trimming left V 1 base short and J 0 bases short, with 13 bases between. The germline CDR1 and CDR2 sequences are PRHDT and FYEKMQ (reference sequence). CDR3 amino acids: CASSLVGAAHSGANVLTF. The CDR3 nucleotides are TGTGCCAGCAGCTTAGTGGGGGCAGCTCACTCTGGGGCCAACGTCCTGACTTTC.

V is TRBV28 and J is TRBJ1-1; D might be TRBD1 (6 bases). V was shortened by 3 bases and J by 3 bases, with 11 bases between the two germline ends. CDR1 MDHEN and CDR2 SYDVKM come from the germline V gene. The CDR3 extends over 14 amino acids. This CDR3 reads CASSFPDRYTEAFF. CDR3 nucleotide sequence: TGTGCCAGCAGTTTCCCTGACAGGTACACTGAAGCTTTCTTT.

This clone was seen more than once but under ten times. J is TRBJ1-5 and V is TRBV19; TRBD1 matches at 8 bases. CDR1 and CDR2 from the germline V gene are LNHDA and SQIVND (reference sequence). After removal of 0 bases from V and 7 bases from J, the junction contained 2 bases not matched to a gene. This CDR3 has 14 amino acids. CDR3 sequence (DNA): TGTGCCAGTAGTATAGACAGGGGGCTACAGCCCCAGCATTTT. Translating it yields CASSIDRGLQPQHF.

The chain is built from TRBV5-1 and TRBJ1-6, with 7 bases fitting TRBD1. The CDR3 runs to 17 residues. Germline V gene lookup returns CDR1 SGHRS and CDR2 YFSETQ. V lost 0 bases to trimming and J lost 1 base; unmatched junction nucleotides: 4. CDR3 protein: CASSLDVRGSYNSPLHF. CDR3 DNA: TGCGCCAGCAGCTTGGATGTCAGGGGGTCCTATAATTCACCCCTCCACTTT. Full variable domain (rest looked up from reference TRBV5-1 and TRBJ1-6): KAGVTQTPRYLIKTRGQQVTLSCSPISGHRSVSWYQQTPGQGLQFLFEYFSETQRNKGNFPGRFSGRQFSNSRSEMNVSTLELGDSALYLCASSLDVRGSYNSPLHFGNGTRLTVT.

This chain joins TRBV6-5 and TRBJ1-1; 11 bases are shared with TRBD1. This CDR3 region has 15 residues. V gave up 1 base and J gave up 5 bases; unmatched junction bases: 3. Germline CDR1 MNHEY, CDR2 SVGAGI. As DNA, the CDR3 is TGTGCCAGCAGTTACTGGGGACAGGGGGAGACTGAAGCTTTCTTT. Translation: CASSYWGQGETEAFF.

The table lists this clone with a count of one. V and J are TRBV6-5 and TRBJ1-5; a weak D match, TRBD1 (6 bases). Trimming removed 5 bases from V and 6 bases from J, with 17 bases in between. Germline V lookup: CDR1 MNHEY, CDR2 SVGAGI. The CDR3 has 15 amino acids. CDR3 DNA: TGTGCCAGCAGTATTCAGGGGTCGGGTGGTCAGCCCCAGCATTTT. Translation: CASSIQGSGGQPQHF.

This chain connects TRBV5-4 to TRBJ1-2; D unresolved. The CDR3 contains 17 residues. V gave up 4 bases and J gave up 1 base, with 20 bases separating them. The germline CDR1 and CDR2 sequences are SGHNT and YYREEE (reference sequence). CDR3 nucleotide sequence: TGTGCCAGCAGCCCAGGAGGGAGACCTAAAGATAACTATGGCTACACCTTC. Its protein product is CASSPGGRPKDNYGYTF.